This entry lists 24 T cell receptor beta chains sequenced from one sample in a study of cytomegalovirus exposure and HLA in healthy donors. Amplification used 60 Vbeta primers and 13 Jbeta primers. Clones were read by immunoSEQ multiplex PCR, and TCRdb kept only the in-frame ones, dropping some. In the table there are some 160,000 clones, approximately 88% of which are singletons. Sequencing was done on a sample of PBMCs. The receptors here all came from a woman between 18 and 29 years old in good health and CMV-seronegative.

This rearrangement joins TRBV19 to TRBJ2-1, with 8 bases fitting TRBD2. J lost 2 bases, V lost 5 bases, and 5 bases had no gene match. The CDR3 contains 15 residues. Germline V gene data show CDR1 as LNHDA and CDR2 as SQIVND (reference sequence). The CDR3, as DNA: TGTGCCAGTAGTCCTTCTAGCGGGCCCTACAATGAGCAGTTCTTC. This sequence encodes CASSPSSGPYNEQFF.

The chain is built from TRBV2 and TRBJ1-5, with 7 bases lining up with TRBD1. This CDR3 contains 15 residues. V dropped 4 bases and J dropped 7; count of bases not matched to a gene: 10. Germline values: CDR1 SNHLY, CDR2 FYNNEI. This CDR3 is CASSADRVVRQPQHF. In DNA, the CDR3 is TGTGCCAGCAGTGCTGACAGGGTTGTCCGGCAGCCCCAGCATTTT. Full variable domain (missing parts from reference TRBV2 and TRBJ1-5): EPEVTQTPSHQVTQMGQEVILRCVPISNHLYFYWYRQILGQKVEFLVSFYNNEISEKSEIFDDQFSVERPDGSNFTLKIRSTKLEDSAMYFCASSADRVVRQPQHFGDGTRLSIL.

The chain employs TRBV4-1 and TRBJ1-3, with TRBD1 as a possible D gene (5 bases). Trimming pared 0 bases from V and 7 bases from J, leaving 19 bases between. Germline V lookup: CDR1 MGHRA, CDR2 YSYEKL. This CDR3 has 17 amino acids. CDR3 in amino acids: CASSQEGSGGVGNTIYF. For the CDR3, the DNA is TGCGCCAGCAGCCAAGAAGGGTCGGGGGGGGTAGGCAACACCATATATTTT.

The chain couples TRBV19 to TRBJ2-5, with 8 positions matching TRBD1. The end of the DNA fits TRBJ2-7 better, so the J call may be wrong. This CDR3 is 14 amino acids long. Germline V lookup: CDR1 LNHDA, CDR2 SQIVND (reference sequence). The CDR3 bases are TGTGCCAGTACCCCCGGGACAGGACCCTACGAGCAGTACTTC. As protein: CASTPGTGPYEQYF.

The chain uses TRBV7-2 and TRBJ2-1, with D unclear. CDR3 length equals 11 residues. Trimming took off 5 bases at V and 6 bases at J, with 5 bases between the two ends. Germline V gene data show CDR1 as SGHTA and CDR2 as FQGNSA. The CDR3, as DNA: TGTGCCAGCAGCCCAGTCAATGAGCAGTTCTTC. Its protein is CASSPVNEQFF.

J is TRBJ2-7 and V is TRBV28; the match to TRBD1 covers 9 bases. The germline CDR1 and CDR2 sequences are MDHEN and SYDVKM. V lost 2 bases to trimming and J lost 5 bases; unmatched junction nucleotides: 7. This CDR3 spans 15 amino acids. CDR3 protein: CASSLIGQGINEQYF. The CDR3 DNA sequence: TGTGCCAGCAGTTTAATTGGACAGGGGATCAACGAGCAGTACTTC.

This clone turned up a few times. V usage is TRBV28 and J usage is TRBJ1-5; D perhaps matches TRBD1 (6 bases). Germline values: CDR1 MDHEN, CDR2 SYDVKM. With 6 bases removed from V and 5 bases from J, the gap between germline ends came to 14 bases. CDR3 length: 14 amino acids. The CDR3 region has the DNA TGTGCCAGCAGGGGACCGGGGGGGCATCAGCCCCAGCATTTT. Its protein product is CASRGPGGHQPQHF. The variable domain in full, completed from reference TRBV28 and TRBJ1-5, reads DVKVTQSSRYLVKRTGEKVFLECVQDMDHENMFWYRQDPGLGLRLIYFSYDVKMKEKGDIPEGYSVSREKKERFSLILESASTNQTSMYLCASRGPGGHQPQHFGDGTRLSIL.

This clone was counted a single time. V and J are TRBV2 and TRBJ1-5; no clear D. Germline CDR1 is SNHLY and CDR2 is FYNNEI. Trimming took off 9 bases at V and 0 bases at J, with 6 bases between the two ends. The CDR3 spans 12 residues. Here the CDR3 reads CARRYSNQPQHF. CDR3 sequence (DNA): TGTGCCAGACGGTATAGCAATCAGCCCCAGCATTTT.

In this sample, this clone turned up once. This chain's CDR3 is CASTGQGYGYTF. CDR3 coding DNA: TGTGCCAGCACGGGACAGGGCTATGGCTACACCTTC. This chain uses TRBV6-6 with TRBJ1-2; 9 nucleotides align to TRBD1. The CDR3 consists of 12 residues. V lost 7 bases, J lost 4 bases, and 1 base stayed unmatched. Germline assignment: CDR1 MNHNY and CDR2 SVGAGI (reference sequence).

CDR3 region: CASSVGQKYGYTF. In nucleotides, the CDR3 is TGCGCCAGCAGTGTGGGACAGAAATATGGCTACACCTTC. V usage is TRBV10-1 and J usage is TRBJ1-2; 7 bases fit TRBD1. Per germline, CDR1 WNHNN and CDR2 SYGVQD (reference sequence). The V segment lost 4 bases and the J segment 5 bases; nucleotides outside the gene matches: 4. The CDR3 contains 13 residues.

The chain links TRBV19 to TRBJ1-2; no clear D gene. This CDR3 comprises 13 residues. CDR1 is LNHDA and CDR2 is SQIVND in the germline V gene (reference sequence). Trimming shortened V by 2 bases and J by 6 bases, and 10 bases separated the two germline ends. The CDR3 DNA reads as TGTGCCAGTAGTATAAATCAGGCCCATGGCTACACCTTC. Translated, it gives CASSINQAHGYTF.

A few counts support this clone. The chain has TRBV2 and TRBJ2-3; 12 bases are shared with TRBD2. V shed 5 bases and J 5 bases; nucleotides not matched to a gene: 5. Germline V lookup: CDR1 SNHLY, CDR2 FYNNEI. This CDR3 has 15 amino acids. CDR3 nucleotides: TGTGCCAGCAGTTTTCTAGCGGGGGGGGAAGATACGCAGTATTTT. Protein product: CASSFLAGGEDTQYF.

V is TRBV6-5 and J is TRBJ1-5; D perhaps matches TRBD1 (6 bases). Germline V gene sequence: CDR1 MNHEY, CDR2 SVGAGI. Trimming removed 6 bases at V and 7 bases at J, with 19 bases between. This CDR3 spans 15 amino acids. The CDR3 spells CASRTGTHNKQPQHF. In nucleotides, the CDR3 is TGTGCCAGCAGAACCGGGACACATAATAAGCAGCCCCAGCATTTT.

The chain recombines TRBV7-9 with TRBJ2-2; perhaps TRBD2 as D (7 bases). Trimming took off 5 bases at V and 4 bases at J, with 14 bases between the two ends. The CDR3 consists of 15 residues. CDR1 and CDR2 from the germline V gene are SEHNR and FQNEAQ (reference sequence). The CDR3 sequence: CASSGGAYSTGELFF. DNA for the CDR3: TGTGCCAGCAGCGGGGGGGCGTATAGCACCGGGGAGCTGTTTTTT.

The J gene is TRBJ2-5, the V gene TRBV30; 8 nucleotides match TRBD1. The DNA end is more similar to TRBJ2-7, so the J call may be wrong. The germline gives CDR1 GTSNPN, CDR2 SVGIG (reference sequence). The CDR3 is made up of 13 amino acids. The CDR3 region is CAWSVRTGGEQYF. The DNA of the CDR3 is TGTGCCTGGAGTGTCCGAACAGGGGGCGAGCAGTACTTC.

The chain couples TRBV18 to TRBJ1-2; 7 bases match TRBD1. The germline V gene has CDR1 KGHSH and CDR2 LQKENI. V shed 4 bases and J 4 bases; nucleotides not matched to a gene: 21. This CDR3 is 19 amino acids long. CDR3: CASSQTQGIYRGDLYGYTF. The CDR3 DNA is TGTGCCAGCTCACAAACACAGGGTATCTACAGGGGTGATCTCTATGGCTACACCTTC.

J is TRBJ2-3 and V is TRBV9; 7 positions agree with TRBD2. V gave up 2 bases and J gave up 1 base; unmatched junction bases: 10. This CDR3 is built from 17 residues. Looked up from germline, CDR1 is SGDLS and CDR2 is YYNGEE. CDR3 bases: TGTGCCAGCAGCGTCGCCCCGGGGGGACGGGGCACAGATACGCAGTATTTT. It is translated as CASSVAPGGRGTDTQYF.

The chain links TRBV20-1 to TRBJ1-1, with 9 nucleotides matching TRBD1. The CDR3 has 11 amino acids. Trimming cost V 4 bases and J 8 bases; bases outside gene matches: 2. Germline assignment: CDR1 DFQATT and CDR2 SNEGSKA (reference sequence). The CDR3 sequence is CSAIQGAEAFF. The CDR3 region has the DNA TGCAGTGCTATACAGGGGGCCGAAGCTTTCTTT.

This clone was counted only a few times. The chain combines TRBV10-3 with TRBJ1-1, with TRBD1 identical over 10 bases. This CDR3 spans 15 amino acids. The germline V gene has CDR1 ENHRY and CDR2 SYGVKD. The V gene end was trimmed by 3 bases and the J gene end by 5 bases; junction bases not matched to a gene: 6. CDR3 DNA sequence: TGTGCCATCAGTGACTTGACAGGGGGCAGAACTGAAGCTTTCTTT. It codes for CAISDLTGGRTEAFF.

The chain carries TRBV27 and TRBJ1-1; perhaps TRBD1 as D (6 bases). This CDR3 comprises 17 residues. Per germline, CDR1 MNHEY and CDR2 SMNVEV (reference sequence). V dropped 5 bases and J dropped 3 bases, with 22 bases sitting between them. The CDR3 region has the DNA TGTGCCAGCAGTCCCCCCGGACAGAAGATGAGGGACACTGAAGCTTTCTTT. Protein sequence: CASSPPGQKMRDTEAFF.

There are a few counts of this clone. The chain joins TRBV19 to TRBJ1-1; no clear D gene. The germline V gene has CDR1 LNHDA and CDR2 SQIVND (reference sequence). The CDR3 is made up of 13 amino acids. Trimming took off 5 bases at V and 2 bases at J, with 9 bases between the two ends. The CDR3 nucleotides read TGTGCCAGTAGTTGGTACACAAACACTGAAGCTTTCTTT. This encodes CASSWYTNTEAFF.

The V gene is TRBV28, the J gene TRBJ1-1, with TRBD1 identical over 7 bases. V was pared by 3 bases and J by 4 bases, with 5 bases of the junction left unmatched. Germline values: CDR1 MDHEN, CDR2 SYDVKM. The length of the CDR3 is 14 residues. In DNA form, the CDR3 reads TGTGCCAGCAGTTTGCCAGGGGGACTCACTGAAGCTTTCTTT. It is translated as CASSLPGGLTEAFF.

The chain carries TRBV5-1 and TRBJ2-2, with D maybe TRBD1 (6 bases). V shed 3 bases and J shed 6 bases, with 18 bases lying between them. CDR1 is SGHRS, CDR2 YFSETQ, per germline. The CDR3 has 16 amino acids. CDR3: CASSSNPTGFAGELFF. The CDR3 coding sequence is TGCGCCAGCAGCTCTAACCCTACAGGGTTCGCCGGGGAGCTGTTTTTT.

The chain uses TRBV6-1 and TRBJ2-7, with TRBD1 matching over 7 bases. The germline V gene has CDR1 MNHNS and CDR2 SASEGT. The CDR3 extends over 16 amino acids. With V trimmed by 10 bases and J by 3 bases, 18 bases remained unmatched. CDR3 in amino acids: CATRDPKQGKIYEQYF. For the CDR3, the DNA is TGTGCCACCCGTGACCCGAAACAGGGGAAGATCTACGAGCAGTACTTC.